The 8 T cell receptor beta chains given below trace back to one sample, sequenced in a study of blood T cell repertoires in COVID-19. Some clones are missing from TCRdb's copy, which holds only in-frame ones; the method was immunoSEQ multiplex PCR. In the table there are about 480,000 clones, approximately 90% of which are singletons. Sequencing was carried out using PBMCs or T cells enriched from blood (not recorded which). The source of these receptors is a woman aged 40-49 years who had recovered from COVID-19.

This clone occurred once. The chain is built from TRBV5-1 and TRBJ2-4; 9 bases fit TRBD1. The CDR3 totals 15 residues. V gave up 0 bases and J gave up 8 bases; unmatched junction bases: 6. Germline CDR1 SGHRS, CDR2 YFSETQ. CDR3 nucleotide sequence: TGCGCCAGCAGCTTGGTCGGACAGGGGACCGACATTCAGTACTTC. It encodes CASSLVGQGTDIQYF.

The chain links TRBV5-1 to TRBJ2-5, with TRBD2 as a possible D gene (6 bases). The CDR3 has 16 amino acids. CDR1 and CDR2 from the germline V gene are SGHRS and YFSETQ. V gave up 0 bases and J gave up 4 bases, with 16 bases separating them. This CDR3 is CASSLVGGAVGETQYF. The CDR3 nucleotides read TGCGCCAGCAGCTTGGTCGGGGGAGCCGTTGGAGAGACCCAGTACTTC.

The chain employs TRBV7-2 and TRBJ1-2; 11 bases map to TRBD1. The CDR3 sequence is 17 residues long. CDR1 SGHTA and CDR2 FQGNSA come from the germline V gene. V lost 2 bases to trimming and J lost 3 bases; unmatched junction nucleotides: 8. The CDR3 bases are TGTGCCAGCAGCTTAATTGGGACAGGGGGTTGGGACTATGGCTACACCTTC. Translating gives CASSLIGTGGWDYGYTF.

The chain has TRBV29-1 and TRBJ1-1; D is unresolved. V gave up 6 bases and J gave up 0 bases, with 17 bases separating them. Per the germline V gene, CDR1 is SQVTM and CDR2 is ANQGSEA. The CDR3 has 15 residues. The CDR3 DNA follows: TGCAGCGTATCGACCAGGCTAACCATGAACACTGAAGCTTTCTTT. Translating it yields CSVSTRLTMNTEAFF.

In this sample, this clone turned up a few times. This chain links TRBV5-4 with TRBJ2-2, with TRBD1 matching 8 bases. V lost 6 bases to trimming and J lost 0 bases; unmatched junction nucleotides: 4. The CDR3 covers 15 residues. Germline lookup yields CDR1 SGHNT and CDR2 YYREEE (reference sequence). This CDR3 is CASTPGGPNTGELFF. CDR3 nucleotide sequence: TGTGCCAGCACCCCAGGGGGCCCGAACACCGGGGAGCTGTTTTTT.

This clone was seen more than once but under ten times. The V call is TRBV5-6, the J call TRBJ1-3; tentative D call: TRBD1 (5 bases). This CDR3 has 18 amino acids. Germline V gives CDR1 SGHDT, CDR2 YYEEEE. Trimming took 1 base from V and 0 from J, leaving 17 bases between them. The CDR3 DNA reads as TGTGCCAGCAGCTTGCTCCCGATGGACATGGACTCTGGAAACACCATATATTTT. Translating gives CASSLLPMDMDSGNTIYF.

The chain recombines TRBV10-3 with TRBJ2-7, with a possible D match to TRBD2 (6 bases). Looked up from germline, CDR1 is ENHRY and CDR2 is SYGVKD. Trimming took 4 bases from V and 2 from J, leaving 12 bases between them. The CDR3 has 14 amino acids. The CDR3 protein is CAISVGGATYEQYF. The CDR3 DNA is TGTGCCATCAGTGTCGGCGGGGCTACCTACGAGCAGTACTTC.

This rearrangement joins TRBV6-5 to TRBJ2-7; TRBD2 matches 9 bases. The CDR3 spans 14 residues. V gave up 6 bases and J gave up 5 bases; unmatched junction bases: 8. The germline V gene encodes CDR1 MNHEY and CDR2 SVGAGI. The CDR3 protein is CASRVAGAANEQYF. The DNA of the CDR3 is TGTGCCAGCAGGGTAGCGGGAGCGGCCAACGAGCAGTACTTC.